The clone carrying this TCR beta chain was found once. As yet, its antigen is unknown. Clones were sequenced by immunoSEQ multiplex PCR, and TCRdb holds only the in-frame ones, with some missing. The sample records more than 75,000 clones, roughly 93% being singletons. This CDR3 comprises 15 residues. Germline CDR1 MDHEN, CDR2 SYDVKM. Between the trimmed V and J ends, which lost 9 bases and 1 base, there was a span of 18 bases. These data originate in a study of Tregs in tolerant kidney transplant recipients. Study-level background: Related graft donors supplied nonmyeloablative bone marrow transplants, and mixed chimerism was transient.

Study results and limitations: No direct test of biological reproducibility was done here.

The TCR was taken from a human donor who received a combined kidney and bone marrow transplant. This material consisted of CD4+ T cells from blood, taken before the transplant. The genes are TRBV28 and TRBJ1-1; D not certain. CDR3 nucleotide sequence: TGTGCCAGTATAGGAGAAGGGCGGGGGAACACTGAAGCTTTCTTT. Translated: CASIGEGRGNTEAFF. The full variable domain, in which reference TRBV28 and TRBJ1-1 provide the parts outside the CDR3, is DVKVTQSSRYLVKRTGEKVFLECVQDMDHENMFWYRQDPGLGLRLIYFSYDVKMKEKGDIPEGYSVSREKKERFSLILESASTNQTSMYLCASIGEGRGNTEAFFGQGTRLTVV.